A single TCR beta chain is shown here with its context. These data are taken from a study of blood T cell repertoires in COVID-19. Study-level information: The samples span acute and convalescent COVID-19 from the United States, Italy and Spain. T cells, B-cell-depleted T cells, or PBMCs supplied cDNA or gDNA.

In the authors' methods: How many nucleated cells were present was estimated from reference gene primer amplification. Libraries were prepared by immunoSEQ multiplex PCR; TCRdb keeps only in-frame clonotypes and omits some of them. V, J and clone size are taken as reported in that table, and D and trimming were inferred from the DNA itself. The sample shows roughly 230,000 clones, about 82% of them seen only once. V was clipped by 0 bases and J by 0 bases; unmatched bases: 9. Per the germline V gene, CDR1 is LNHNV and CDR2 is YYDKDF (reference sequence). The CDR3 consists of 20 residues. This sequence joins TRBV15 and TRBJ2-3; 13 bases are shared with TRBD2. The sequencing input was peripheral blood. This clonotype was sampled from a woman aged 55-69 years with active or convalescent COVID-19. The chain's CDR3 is CATSRDQRTSGGASTDTQYF. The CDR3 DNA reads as TGTGCCACCAGCAGAGATCAAAGGACTAGCGGGGGTGCTAGCACAGATACGCAGTATTTT.